The 17 T cell receptor beta chains in this list originate from one sample, sequenced in a study of blood T cell repertoires in COVID-19. The data were produced by immunoSEQ multiplex PCR, yet TCRdb's version contains in-frame clones alone and is incomplete. The sample contains about 500,000 clones, around 90% of which appear only once. Sequencing was carried out using PBMCs or T cells enriched from blood (not recorded which). Every receptor here comes from a woman aged 18-29 years who had recovered from COVID-19.

This chain joins TRBV28 and TRBJ1-5; 8 positions match TRBD1. The CDR3 length is 16 residues. V shed 6 bases, J shed 4 bases, and the junction held 11 bases outside the gene matches. From germline, CDR1 is MDHEN and CDR2 SYDVKM. DNA for the CDR3: TGTGCCAGCAGAGTTTCCACGACAGGGGATAATCAGCCCCAGCATTTT. It encodes CASRVSTTGDNQPQHF.

The V and J genes are TRBV12-3 or TRBV12-4 and TRBJ2-3; D not certain. V was pared by 3 bases and J by 11 bases, with 9 bases between. This CDR3 is built from 11 residues. The CDR3 nucleotides read TGTGCCAGCAGTTTTGCCCATAGGCAGTATTTT. Translation gives CASSFAHRQYF.

The J gene is TRBJ1-1, the V gene TRBV6-5, with D unclear. The CDR3 contains 15 residues. Germline V gene data show CDR1 as MNHEY and CDR2 as SVGAGI. V dropped 0 bases and J dropped 4 bases, with 12 bases sitting between them. CDR3 nucleotides: TGTGCCAGCAGTTACTCCCCCGGGATGGGCACTGAAGCTTTCTTT. It yields the protein CASSYSPGMGTEAFF.

V and J are TRBV4-1 and TRBJ2-1; the match to TRBD1 covers 9 bases. The CDR3 is 16 residues long. Germline lookup yields CDR1 MGHRA and CDR2 YSYEKL. V shed 0 bases, J shed 10 bases, and the junction held 10 bases outside the gene matches. In nucleotides, the CDR3 is TGCGCCAGCAGCCAAGAGGGAGTACAGGGGGCAGGGGAGCAGTTCTTC. It encodes CASSQEGVQGAGEQFF.

The gene calls are TRBV27 and TRBJ1-4, with 9 nucleotides matching TRBD1. CDR3 length: 13 residues. The ends lost 3 bases at V and 11 bases at J; junction bases unmatched: 4. Looked up from germline, CDR1 is MNHEY and CDR2 is SMNVEV (reference sequence). The CDR3 sequence is CASSFGQGIKLFF. Written as DNA, the CDR3 is TGTGCCAGCAGTTTCGGACAGGGGATTAAACTGTTTTTT.

This sequence joins TRBV11-2 and TRBJ2-7; D possibly corresponds to TRBD2 (5 bases). Germline V gene sequence: CDR1 SGHAT, CDR2 FQNNGV. This CDR3 spans 16 amino acids. The V gene lost 1 base and the J gene lost 7 bases, with 20 bases spanning the gap. This CDR3 reads CASSLVAGEFLQEQYF. Written as DNA, the CDR3 is TGTGCCAGCAGCTTAGTGGCGGGCGAATTCCTACAGGAGCAGTACTTC.

The chain combines TRBV2 with TRBJ2-1; TRBD1 might be the D (5 bases). The CDR3 covers 17 residues. The V end lost 2 bases, the J end lost 0 bases, and 14 bases lay between the germline ends. CDR1 and CDR2 (germline): SNHLY, FYNNEI. CDR3 loop: CASSERWGLSSYNEQFF. The CDR3 DNA follows: TGTGCCAGCAGTGAAAGGTGGGGCTTGAGCTCCTACAATGAGCAGTTCTTC.

This sequence joins TRBV29-1 and TRBJ2-5, with TRBD1 identical over 9 bases. Germline V gene data show CDR1 as SQVTM and CDR2 as ANQGSEA. The junction had 12 bases not matched to a gene; V was cut back by 6 bases and J by 4 bases. The CDR3 contains 15 residues. The CDR3 nucleotides are TGCAGCGTCACGCAACCGGGACAGGGCCCAGAGACCCAGTACTTC. It yields the protein CSVTQPGQGPETQYF.

The genes are TRBV4-1 and TRBJ2-3; D gene unclear. The length of the CDR3 is 13 residues. The V gene's germline CDR1 is MGHRA and CDR2 YSYEKL. The V end was cut by 1 base, the J end by 5 bases, with 7 bases between. CDR3 region: CASSQGARDTQYF. CDR3 nucleotides: TGCGCCAGCAGCCAAGGGGCGAGAGATACGCAGTATTTT.

This clone was seen just once. V usage is TRBV6-5 and J usage is TRBJ1-1; unclear D gene. The CDR3 has 13 residues. Trimming took off 7 bases at V and 4 bases at J, with 13 bases between the two ends. The germline V gene encodes CDR1 MNHEY and CDR2 SVGAGI. CDR3 nucleotide sequence: TGTGCCAGCATCTCCGGCTCGGGCACTGAAGCTTTCTTT. Translated, it gives CASISGSGTEAFF.

The gene calls are TRBV27 and TRBJ1-1, with D possibly TRBD1 on 6 matching bases. V was pared by 3 bases and J by 10 bases, with 9 bases between. The germline gives CDR1 MNHEY, CDR2 SMNVEV (reference sequence). The CDR3 extends over 11 amino acids. The CDR3 coding sequence is TGTGCCAGCAGTTTGGGGGGGGCAGCTTTCTTT. This translates into CASSLGGAAFF.

This clone came up once. The chain links TRBV29-1 to TRBJ1-3; D possibly corresponds to TRBD1 (6 bases). V lost 6 bases and J 3 bases, leaving 21 bases between the germline ends. Germline loops: CDR1 SQVTM, CDR2 ANQGSEA. This CDR3 region has 16 residues. Written as DNA, the CDR3 is TGCAGCGTGCTTATAAGATCAGGGGTCGGTGGAAACACCATATATTTT. This gives the protein CSVLIRSGVGGNTIYF.

CDR3 DNA: TGTGCCATCAGTGAAAGGACAGGTGGGGGAAGCTATGGCTACACCTTC. Translation: CAISERTGGGSYGYTF. The V gene is TRBV10-3, the J gene TRBJ1-2; 7 bases are a match to TRBD1. Germline V CDR1 and CDR2: ENHRY, SYGVKD. The junction had 11 bases not matched to a gene; V was cut back by 3 bases and J by 4 bases. The CDR3 runs to 16 residues.

The chain joins TRBV7-9 to TRBJ1-2; D not certain. Per the germline V gene, CDR1 is SEHNR and CDR2 is FQNEAQ (reference sequence). Trimming left V 3 bases short and J 4 bases short, with 12 bases between. The CDR3 runs 14 residues. The CDR3 nucleotides read TGTGCCAGCAGCTTGGCGGGATCCGCCTATGGCTACACCTTC. This translates into CASSLAGSAYGYTF. The entire variable domain, with the rest obtained from reference TRBV7-9 and TRBJ1-2, is as follows: DTGVSQNPRHKITKRGQNVTFRCDPISEHNRLYWYRQTLGQGPEFLTYFQNEAQLEKSRLLSDRFSAERPKGSFSTLEIQRTEQGDSAMYLCASSLAGSAYGYTFGSGTRLTVV.

CDR3 sequence: CASSLVTGGSAEAFF. CDR3 nucleotides: TGTGCCAGCAGCTTAGTTACAGGGGGCAGCGCTGAAGCTTTCTTT. This chain connects TRBV13 to TRBJ1-1; 9 positions agree with TRBD1. Germline CDR1 PRHDT, CDR2 FYEKMQ (reference sequence). J was trimmed by 6 bases and V by 1 base; bases with no gene match: 6. The CDR3 is made up of 15 amino acids.

The chain recombines TRBV27 with TRBJ2-7; 8 bases map to TRBD1. The J segment lost 3 bases and the V segment lost 9 bases, leaving 10 bases of the junction unmatched. Looked up from germline, CDR1 is MNHEY and CDR2 is SMNVEV (reference sequence). The CDR3 runs 14 residues. The CDR3 sequence is CASSPGTGDYEQYF. Here the CDR3 DNA reads TGTGCCAGTTCTCCCGGGACAGGAGACTACGAGCAGTACTTC.

The rearrangement joins TRBV5-1 to TRBJ2-1; 8 bases line up with TRBD2. After removal of 7 bases from V and 4 bases from J, the junction contained 10 bases not matched to a gene. Germline V gene lookup returns CDR1 SGHRS and CDR2 YFSETQ. This CDR3 is 15 amino acids long. The CDR3 nucleotides are TGCGCCAGCTCCCGTTACGGGGGGGATTACAATGAGCAGTTCTTC. This encodes CASSRYGGDYNEQFF.